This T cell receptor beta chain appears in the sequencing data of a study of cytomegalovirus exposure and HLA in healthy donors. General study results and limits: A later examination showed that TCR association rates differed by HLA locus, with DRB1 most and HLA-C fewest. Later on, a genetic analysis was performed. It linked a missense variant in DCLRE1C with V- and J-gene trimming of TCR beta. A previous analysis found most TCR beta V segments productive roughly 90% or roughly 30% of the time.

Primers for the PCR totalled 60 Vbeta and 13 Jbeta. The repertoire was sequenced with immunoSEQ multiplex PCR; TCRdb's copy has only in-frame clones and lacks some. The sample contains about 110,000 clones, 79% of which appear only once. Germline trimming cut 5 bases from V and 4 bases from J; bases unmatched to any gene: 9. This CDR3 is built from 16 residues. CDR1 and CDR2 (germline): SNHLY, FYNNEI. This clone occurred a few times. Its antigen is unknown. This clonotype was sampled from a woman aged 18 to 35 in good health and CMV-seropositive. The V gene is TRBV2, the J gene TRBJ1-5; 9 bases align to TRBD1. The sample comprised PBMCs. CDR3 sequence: CASSRDKTGGNQPQHF. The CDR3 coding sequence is TGTGCCAGCAGTCGTGATAAGACAGGGGGTAATCAGCCCCAGCATTTT.